The rows below give T cell receptor beta chains drawn from one sample of a study of regulatory T cells in long-lasting Graves disease. From the multiplex PCR reads, TCRdb called clonotypes with MiXCR, one entry per CDR3 protein. The sample records 400,000 to 500,000 distinct CDR3 sequences, 21% being singletons. Material: peripheral blood mononuclear cells (PBMCs), obtained when the disease was refractory, from a patient treated with antithyroid drugs. The receptors derive from a female donor with Graves disease. Both conserved end residues are part of each CDR3. Each record gives: CDR3 length, clone size, D gene, V gene, J gene, CDR3 protein, CDR3 DNA. D genes are given only for firm matches. Clone size is stated in some rows and not others, as once, few, many or a class when expanded.

length: 14
size: few
D: .
V: TRBV19
J: TRBJ1-1
CDR3: CASSIGGFDTEAFF
DNA: TGTGCCAGTAGTATCGGCGGGTTTGACACTGAAGCTTTCTTT

length: 10
size: few
D: .
V: TRBV10-3
J: TRBJ1-3
CDR3: CATSGDTIYF
DNA: TGTGCCACCTCCGGGGACACCATATATTTT

length: 12
size: .
D: .
V: TRBV11-2
J: TRBJ1-1
CDR3: CASSSGETEAFF
DNA: TGTGCCAGCAGCTCCGGGGAAACTGAAGCTTTCTTT

length: 13
size: .
D: .
V: TRBV18
J: TRBJ2-7
CDR3: CASSPPEGSEQYF
DNA: TGTGCCAGCTCACCACCCGAGGGGAGCGAGCAGTACTTC

length: 13
size: .
D: TRBD1
V: TRBV24-1
J: TRBJ1-5
CDR3: CATSDRDSQPQHF
DNA: TGTGCCACCAGTGATCGGGACAGTCAGCCCCAGCATTTT

length: 14
size: many
D: .
V: TRBV2
J: TRBJ2-2
CDR3: CASSYGTPTGELFF
DNA: TGTGCCAGCAGTTACGGGACTCCTACCGGGGAGCTGTTTTTT

length: 14
size: many
D: TRBD2
V: TRBV28
J: TRBJ2-7
CDR3: CASSLGGGTYEQYF
DNA: TGTGCCAGCAGTTTGGGGGGGGGTACCTACGAGCAGTACTTC

length: 17
size: .
D: TRBD1
V: TRBV6-1
J: TRBJ1-1
CDR3: CANSLQGAGEMNTEAFF
DNA: TGTGCCAACAGTCTCCAGGGGGCGGGAGAAATGAACACTGAAGCTTTCTTT

length: 15
size: .
D: .
V: TRBV4-1
J: TRBJ2-7
CDR3: CASSPTANPTYEQYF
DNA: TGCGCCAGCAGCCCGACAGCGAATCCCACCTACGAGCAGTACTTC

length: 15
size: few
D: TRBD1
V: TRBV3-1
J: TRBJ2-7
CDR3: CASVTGTGGRYEQYF
DNA: TGTGCCAGCGTTACCGGGACAGGGGGTCGCTACGAGCAGTACTTC

length: 16
size: .
D: .
V: TRBV6-5
J: TRBJ2-4
CDR3: CASSSGTSLAKNIQYF
DNA: TGTGCCAGCAGTTCCGGGACCTCTTTAGCCAAAAACATTCAGTACTTC

length: 14
size: many
D: .
V: TRBV3-1
J: TRBJ1-4
CDR3: CASSTTLRARKLFF
DNA: TGTGCCAGCAGCACGACACTCCGGGCGCGGAAACTGTTTTTT

length: 13
size: .
D: TRBD1
V: TRBV6-1
J: TRBJ1-1
CDR3: CASIDRGNTEAFF
DNA: TGTGCCAGCATCGACAGGGGGAACACTGAAGCTTTCTTT